The clone carrying this T cell receptor beta chain was observed a handful of times. The antigen is not known. This record belongs to a study of shared clonotypes between healthy human individuals. Study context: Donors, aged 18 to 49, were a couple of women and three men. Donors had three CD4 naive, three CD4 memory, two CD8 naive and one CD8 memory plate apiece.

This CDR3 comprises 18 residues. Trimming at V came to 4 bases and at J to 0 bases, leaving 12 bases not matched to a gene. TCRdb keeps only in-frame clones here, not all; method: immunoSEQ multiplex PCR. The data show 1,100,000 or so clones, approximately 78% seen once. Into CD45RA+ naive and CD45RA-negative memory subsets, the CD4+ cells were split. Study-level results: The study found about 5.1% of naive CD4 clonotypes shared across a few donors.

This clonotype was sampled from a man between 18 and 29 years old in good health. Some clones in this sample may be carry-over from other donors' samples. V is TRBV5-3 and J is TRBJ2-7, with 11 bases lining up with TRBD2. TRBV5-3 is given ORF status, its function remaining uncertain. The sequenced sample consisted of memory CD4+ T cells from PBMCs. Subset given: CD45RA-negative fraction. Here the CDR3 reads CARSRRGETSGNSYEQYF. The CDR3, as DNA: TGTGCCAGAAGCCGAAGGGGAGAGACTAGCGGGAACTCCTACGAGCAGTACTTC.